This T cell receptor (beta chain) was sequenced during a study of blood T cell repertoires in COVID-19. Study-wide background: Acute-phase and convalescent COVID-19 samples originated in the United States, Italy and Spain.

Original handling: Cell counts per sample came from amplifying reference gene primers. Measured with immunoSEQ multiplex PCR; TCRdb has only the in-frame clones, and not every one. D and trimming were read from the DNA, whereas the V and J calls and clone size are those reported in that table. The sample has approximately 240,000 clones, 80% to 90% seen once; the top ten hold 3% to 3.5%. Participants reported their clinical history, and cohort assignment relied on those reports. Trimming stripped 2 bases from V and 3 bases from J, with 10 bases between. The CDR3 is 14 residues long. From germline, CDR1 is SEHNR and CDR2 FQNEAQ (reference sequence).

Sequencing was carried out using PBMCs or T cells enriched from blood (not recorded which). The receptor was derived from a woman younger than 30 in a cohort exposed to, infected with or recovered from COVID-19 (not recorded which). The genes are TRBV7-9 and TRBJ1-2; D gene unclear. In DNA form, the CDR3 reads TGTGCCAGCAGCTTAAGTTTGGAGGACTATGGCTACACCTTC. This codes for CASSLSLEDYGYTF.